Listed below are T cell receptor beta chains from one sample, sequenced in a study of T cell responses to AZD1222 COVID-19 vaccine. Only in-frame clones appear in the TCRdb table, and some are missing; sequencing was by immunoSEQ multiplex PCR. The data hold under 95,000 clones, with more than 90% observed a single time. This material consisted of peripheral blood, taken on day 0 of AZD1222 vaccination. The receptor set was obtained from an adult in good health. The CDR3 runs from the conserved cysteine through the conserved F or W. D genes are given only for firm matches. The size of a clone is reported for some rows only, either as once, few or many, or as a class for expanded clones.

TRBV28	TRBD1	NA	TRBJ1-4	CASIGQGRNKNEKLFF	TGTGCCAGTATCGGACAGGGCCGGAACAAAAATGAAAAACTGTTTTTT
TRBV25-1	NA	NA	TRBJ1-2	CASTEGGSGYTF	TGTGCCTCCACCGAGGGAGGGAGTGGCTACACCTTC
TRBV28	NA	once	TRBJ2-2	CASSLGGLNTGELFF	TGTGCCAGCAGTTTGGGGGGATTAAACACCGGGGAGCTGTTTTTT
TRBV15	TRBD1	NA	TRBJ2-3	CATSKSRQGSTDTQYF	TGTGCCACCAGCAAGTCCCGACAGGGGAGCACAGATACGCAGTATTTT
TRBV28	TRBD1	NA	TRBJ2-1	CASSLGTGSYNEQFF	TGTGCCAGCAGTTTAGGGACAGGCTCCTACAATGAGCAGTTCTTC
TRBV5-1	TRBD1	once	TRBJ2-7	CASSLGWTGGTSYEQYF	TGCGCCAGCAGCTTGGGCTGGACAGGGGGCACATCCTACGAGCAGTACTTC
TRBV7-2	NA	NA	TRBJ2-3	CASSLGLGRVNTQYF	TGTGCCAGCAGCTTAGGTCTCGGCCGCGTGAATACGCAGTATTTT
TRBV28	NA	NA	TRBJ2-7	CASSYRDRSYEQYF	TGTGCCAGCAGTTACCGGGACCGCTCCTACGAGCAGTACTTC
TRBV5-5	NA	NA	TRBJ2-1	CASSLGSQSYNEQFF	TGTGCCAGCAGCTTGGGCTCCCAATCCTACAATGAGCAGTTCTTC
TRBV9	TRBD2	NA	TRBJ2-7	CASSQAGVQTFDEQYF	TGTGCCAGCAGCCAAGCGGGAGTTCAGACTTTCGACGAGCAGTACTTC
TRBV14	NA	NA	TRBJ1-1	CASSQGVGGGFTEAFF	TGTGCCAGCAGCCAAGGGGTCGGCGGAGGGTTCACTGAAGCTTTCTTT
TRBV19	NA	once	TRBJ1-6	CASSNAGGLRGSPLHF	TGTGCCAGTAGCAACGCGGGGGGCCTCCGAGGTTCACCCCTCCACTTT
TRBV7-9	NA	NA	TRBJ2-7	CASSPSQQAITYEQYF	TGTGCCAGCAGCCCCTCCCAACAGGCGATAACCTACGAGCAGTACTTC
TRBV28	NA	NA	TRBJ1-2	CASRVGEYGYTF	TGTGCCAGCAGGGTGGGTGAATATGGCTACACCTTC
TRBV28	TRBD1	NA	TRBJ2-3	CASSPGDRNNEDTQYF	TGTGCCAGCAGTCCGGGGGACAGGAATAACGAAGATACGCAGTATTTT
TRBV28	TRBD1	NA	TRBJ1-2	CATIVADRSIYGYTF	TGTGCCACCATTGTGGCGGACAGGAGCATCTATGGCTACACCTTC